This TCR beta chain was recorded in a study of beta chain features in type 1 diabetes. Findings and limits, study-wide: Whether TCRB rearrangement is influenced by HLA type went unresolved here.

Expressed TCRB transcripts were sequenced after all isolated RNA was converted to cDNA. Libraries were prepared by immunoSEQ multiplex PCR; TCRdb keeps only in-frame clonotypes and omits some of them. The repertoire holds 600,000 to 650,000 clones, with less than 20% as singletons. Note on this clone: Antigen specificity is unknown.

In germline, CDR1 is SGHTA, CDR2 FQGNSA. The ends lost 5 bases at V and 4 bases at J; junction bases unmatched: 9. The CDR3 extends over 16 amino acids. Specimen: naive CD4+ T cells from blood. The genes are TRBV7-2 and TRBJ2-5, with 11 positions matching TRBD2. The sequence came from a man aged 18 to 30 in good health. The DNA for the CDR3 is TGTGCCAGCAGCAGAGGCCTACTAGCGGGGGTAGAGACCCAGTACTTC. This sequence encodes CASSRGLLAGVETQYF.